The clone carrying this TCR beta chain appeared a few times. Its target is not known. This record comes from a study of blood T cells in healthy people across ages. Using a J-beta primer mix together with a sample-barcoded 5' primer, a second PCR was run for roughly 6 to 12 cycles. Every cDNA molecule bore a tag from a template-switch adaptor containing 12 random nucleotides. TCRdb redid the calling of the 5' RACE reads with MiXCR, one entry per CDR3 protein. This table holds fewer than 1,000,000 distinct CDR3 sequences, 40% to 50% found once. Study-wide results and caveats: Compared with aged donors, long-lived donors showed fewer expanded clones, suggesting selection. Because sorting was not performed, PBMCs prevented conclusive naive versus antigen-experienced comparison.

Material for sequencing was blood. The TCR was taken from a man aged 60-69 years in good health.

The CDR3 DNA reads TGTGCCAGCAGCCTTTCCGCGATGGATACGCAGTATTTT. It is translated as CASSLSAMDTQYF. V is TRBV7-9 and J is TRBJ2-3; no reliable D call. Germline CDR1 and CDR2: SEHNR and FQNEAQ (reference sequence). The CDR3 runs 13 residues. The V end was cut by 5 bases, the J end by 6 bases, with 12 bases between.